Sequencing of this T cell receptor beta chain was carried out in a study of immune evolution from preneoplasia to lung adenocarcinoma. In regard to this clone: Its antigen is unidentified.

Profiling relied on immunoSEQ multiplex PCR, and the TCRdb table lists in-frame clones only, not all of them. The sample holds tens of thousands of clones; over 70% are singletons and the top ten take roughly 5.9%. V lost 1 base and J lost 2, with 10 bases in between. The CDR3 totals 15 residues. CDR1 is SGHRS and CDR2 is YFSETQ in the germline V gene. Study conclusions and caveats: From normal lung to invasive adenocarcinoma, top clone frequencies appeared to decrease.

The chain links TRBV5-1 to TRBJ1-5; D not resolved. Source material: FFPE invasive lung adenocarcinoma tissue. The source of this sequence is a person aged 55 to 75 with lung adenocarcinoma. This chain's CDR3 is CASSLPGRGNQPQHF. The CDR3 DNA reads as TGCGCCAGCAGCTTGCCGGGCCGCGGCAATCAGCCCCAGCATTTT.